The 14 T cell receptor beta chains reported below all come from one sample, sequenced in a study of blood T cell repertoires in COVID-19. This table comes from immunoSEQ multiplex PCR, and its TCRdb copy is limited to in-frame clones, with some not included. Of around 150,000 clones listed, about 87% are singletons. Sequenced input: peripheral blood. These receptors were obtained from a woman aged 70-85 years with COVID-19, enrolled during active disease.

V and J are TRBV5-4 and TRBJ1-5; a weak D match, TRBD1 (5 bases). Germline V lookup: CDR1 SGHNT, CDR2 YYREEE (reference sequence). V was shortened by 1 base and J by 2 bases, with 13 bases between the two germline ends. This CDR3 comprises 16 residues. The CDR3, as DNA: TGTGCCAGCAGCTTGTTTTCTCCGGGGGGCAATCAGCCCCAGCATTTT. Translating it yields CASSLFSPGGNQPQHF.

This clone was seen a handful of times. The chain uses TRBV28 and TRBJ1-5; 12 bases line up with TRBD1. Trimming cost V 2 bases and J 7 bases; bases outside gene matches: 3. Germline lookup yields CDR1 MDHEN and CDR2 SYDVKM. The CDR3 extends over 15 amino acids. The CDR3 nucleotides read TGTGCCAGCAGTTTAGGGACAGGGGGCCGACAGCCCCAGCATTTT. This encodes CASSLGTGGRQPQHF.

The chain is built from TRBV28 and TRBJ2-5; D remains ambiguous. The CDR3 runs 14 residues. With 3 bases removed from V and 5 bases from J, the gap between germline ends came to 13 bases. Per the germline V gene, CDR1 is MDHEN and CDR2 is SYDVKM. The CDR3 sequence: CASSLIPREETQYF. The DNA for the CDR3 is TGTGCCAGCAGTTTGATACCGAGAGAGGAGACCCAGTACTTC.

V usage is TRBV5-1 and J usage is TRBJ1-1; 9 bases agree with TRBD1. The germline V gene encodes CDR1 SGHRS and CDR2 YFSETQ. This CDR3 has 15 amino acids. V lost 4 bases to trimming and J lost 3 bases; unmatched junction nucleotides: 7. The CDR3 spells CASSTDRGSDTEAFF. CDR3 coding DNA: TGCGCCAGCAGCACGGACAGGGGAAGCGACACTGAAGCTTTCTTT.

The chain recombines TRBV9 with TRBJ2-5, with TRBD1 matching over 7 bases. This CDR3 is built from 13 residues. Trimming at V came to 6 bases and at J to 5 bases, leaving 7 bases not matched to a gene. The germline gives CDR1 SGDLS, CDR2 YYNGEE. Here the CDR3 reads CASNRDSRETQYF. The CDR3 DNA is TGTGCCAGCAACCGGGACAGCAGGGAGACCCAGTACTTC.

V is TRBV5-4 and J is TRBJ1-1, with 8 positions matching TRBD1. This CDR3 has 15 residues. V was pared by 4 bases and J by 4 bases, with 9 bases of the junction left unmatched. Germline-derived CDR1 and CDR2 are SGHNT and YYREEE (reference sequence). The CDR3 protein is CASSIRQGRGTEAFF. In nucleotides, the CDR3 is TGTGCCAGCAGCATTCGACAGGGGAGGGGCACTGAAGCTTTCTTT.

V gene TRBV7-9 combines with J gene TRBJ2-5, with D perhaps TRBD2 (5 bases). The CDR3 is made up of 14 amino acids. Germline-derived CDR1 and CDR2 are SEHNR and FQNEAQ (reference sequence). The V and J ends lost 0 bases and 5 bases respectively, with 10 bases between them. Here the CDR3 reads CASSLAGGLETQYF. The CDR3 DNA is TGTGCCAGCAGCTTAGCGGGCGGGTTGGAGACCCAGTACTTC.

The gene calls are TRBV10-3 and TRBJ2-2; 9 nucleotides align to TRBD1. The germline V gene encodes CDR1 ENHRY and CDR2 SYGVKD. The CDR3 totals 16 residues. Trimming cost V 2 bases and J 7 bases; bases outside gene matches: 8. The CDR3 loop reads CAISETPDRGFGELFF. In DNA, the CDR3 is TGTGCCATCAGTGAGACGCCGGACAGGGGTTTCGGGGAGCTGTTTTTT.

CDR3 DNA sequence: TGTGCCAGCAGCCCCCGGCCCGGGACACCGAGCACAGATACGCAGTATTTT. Encoded protein: CASSPRPGTPSTDTQYF. The chain links TRBV7-6 to TRBJ2-3; possible D gene TRBD1, 6 bases. This CDR3 is 17 amino acids long. The ends were cut back, 5 bases at V and 0 bases at J, with 18 bases in the middle. Per germline, CDR1 SGHVS and CDR2 FNYEAQ.

The rearrangement uses TRBV5-1 and TRBJ2-1, with a tentative D call TRBD2 (6 bases). This CDR3 is 14 amino acids long. Trimming took off 0 bases at V and 8 bases at J, with 12 bases between the two ends. Germline CDR1 is SGHRS and CDR2 is YFSETQ. Written as DNA, the CDR3 is TGCGCCAGCAGCTTGGCCGGGGGTAACGATGAGCAGTTCTTC. Its translation: CASSLAGGNDEQFF. The variable domain in full, completed from reference TRBV5-1 and TRBJ2-1, reads KAGVTQTPRYLIKTRGQQVTLSCSPISGHRSVSWYQQTPGQGLQFLFEYFSETQRNKGNFPGRFSGRQFSNSRSEMNVSTLELGDSALYLCASSLAGGNDEQFFGPGTRLTVL.

V is TRBV19 and J is TRBJ1-5; 9 bases match TRBD1. V was clipped by 7 bases and J by 7 bases; unmatched bases: 11. CDR3 length: 15 residues. Germline V CDR1 and CDR2: LNHDA, SQIVND (reference sequence). The CDR3, as DNA: TGTGCCAGTACCAACTCCGGGACAGGGAAGCAGCCCCAGCATTTT. This sequence encodes CASTNSGTGKQPQHF.

The rearrangement links TRBV6-5 to TRBJ2-7; perhaps TRBD2 as D (5 bases). The CDR3 loop spans 11 amino acids. V was shortened by 6 bases and J by 3 bases, with 6 bases between the two germline ends. Per germline, CDR1 MNHEY and CDR2 SVGAGI. CDR3 sequence reads: CASSGIYEQYF. The CDR3 DNA is TGTGCCAGCAGCGGGATCTACGAGCAGTACTTC.

The chain joins TRBV10-3 to TRBJ1-2, with D unresolved. Trimming removed 3 bases from V and 4 bases from J, with 15 bases in between. The CDR3 contains 15 residues. CDR1 is ENHRY, CDR2 SYGVKD, per germline. The chain's CDR3 is CAISDQVRSLYGYTF. The CDR3 DNA follows: TGTGCCATCAGTGACCAGGTTCGCTCCCTCTATGGCTACACCTTC.

This clone was picked up a small number of times. This chain links TRBV5-6 with TRBJ2-2, with a possible D match to TRBD2 (5 bases). Trimming cost V 3 bases and J 6 bases, with 18 bases left between them. The CDR3 is 16 residues long. Germline V gene sequence: CDR1 SGHDT, CDR2 YYEEEE. The DNA for the CDR3 is TGTGCCAGCAGCTCGACTCGGCCGGGAATGGCCGGGGAGCTGTTTTTT. Residues: CASSSTRPGMAGELFF.